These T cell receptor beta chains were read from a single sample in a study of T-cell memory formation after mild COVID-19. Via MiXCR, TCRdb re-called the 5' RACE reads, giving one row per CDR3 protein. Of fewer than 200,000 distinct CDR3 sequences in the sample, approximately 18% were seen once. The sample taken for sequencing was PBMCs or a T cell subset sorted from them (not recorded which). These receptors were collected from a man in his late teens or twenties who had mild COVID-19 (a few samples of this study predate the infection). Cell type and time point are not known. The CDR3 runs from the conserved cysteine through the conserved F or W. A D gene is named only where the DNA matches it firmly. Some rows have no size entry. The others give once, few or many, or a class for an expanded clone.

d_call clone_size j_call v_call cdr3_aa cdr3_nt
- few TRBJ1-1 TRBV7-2 CASSSSGARAFF TGTGCCAGCAGCTCTTCAGGGGCGAGAGCTTTCTTT
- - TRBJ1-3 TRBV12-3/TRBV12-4 CASSTTPGNTIYF TGTGCCAGCAGTACGACACCTGGAAACACCATATATTTT
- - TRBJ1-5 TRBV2 CASSALTGHQPQHF TGTGCCAGCAGTGCGTTAACAGGTCATCAGCCCCAGCATTTT
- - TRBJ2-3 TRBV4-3 CASSQAPGVTDTQYF TGCGCCAGCAGCCAAGCCCCGGGGGTCACAGATACGCAGTATTTT
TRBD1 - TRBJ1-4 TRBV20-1 CSAPRTGSEKLFF TGCAGTGCGCCCCGGACAGGGTCTGAAAAACTGTTTTTT
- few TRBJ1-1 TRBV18 CASSLSRAENTEAFF TGTGCCAGCTCACTCTCCCGAGCGGAGAACACTGAAGCTTTCTTT
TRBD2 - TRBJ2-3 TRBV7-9 CASSLPQGLAGASTDTQYF TGTGCCAGCAGCCTACCGCAGGGACTAGCGGGGGCTAGCACAGATACGCAGTATTTT
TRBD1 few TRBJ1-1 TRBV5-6 CASSPRGTGTEAFF TGTGCCAGCAGCCCCAGGGGGACCGGCACTGAAGCTTTCTTT
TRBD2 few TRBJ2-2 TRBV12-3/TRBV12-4 CASSLLAGEGELFF TGTGCCAGCAGTTTACTAGCGGGGGAGGGGGAGCTGTTTTTT
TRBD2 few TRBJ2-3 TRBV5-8 CASSLSQAGGMKDTQYF TGTGCCAGCAGCTTGAGTCAAGCGGGGGGGATGAAGGATACGCAGTATTTT
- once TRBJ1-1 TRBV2 CAGKLGRDTEAFF TGTGCCGGAAAATTAGGGAGGGACACTGAAGCTTTCTTT
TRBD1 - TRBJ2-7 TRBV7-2 CASSLAGQSGQYF TGTGCCAGCAGCTTAGCGGGACAGTCGGGACAGTACTTC
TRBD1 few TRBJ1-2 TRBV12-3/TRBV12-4 CASSYRGWELGYTF TGTGCCAGCAGTTACAGGGGTTGGGAACTTGGCTACACCTTC
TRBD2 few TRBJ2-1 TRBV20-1 CSARDPGGGTGEQFF TGCAGTGCTAGAGATCCGGGCGGGGGGACGGGTGAGCAGTTCTTC
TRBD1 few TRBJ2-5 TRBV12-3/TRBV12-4 CASSPDRGPQETQYF TGTGCCAGCAGCCCCGACAGGGGGCCCCAGGAGACCCAGTACTTC
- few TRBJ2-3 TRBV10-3 CAISGQGDTQYF TGTGCCATCAGTGGGCAGGGTGATACGCAGTATTTT
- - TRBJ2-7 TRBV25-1 CASSGGFYEQYF TGTGCCAGCAGTGGAGGATTCTACGAGCAGTACTTC
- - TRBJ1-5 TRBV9 CASSGGGSNQPQHF TGTGCCAGCAGCGGAGGGGGGTCCAATCAGCCCCAGCATTTT
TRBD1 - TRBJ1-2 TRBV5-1 CASSLGHRGGYTF TGCGCCAGCAGCTTAGGACACAGGGGTGGCTACACCTTC
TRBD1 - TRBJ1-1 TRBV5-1 CASRTGGSVGTEAFF TGCGCCAGCAGAACAGGGGGCTCCGTCGGAACTGAAGCTTTCTTT
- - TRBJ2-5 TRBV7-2 CASSLVRGAHGTQYF TGTGCCAGCAGCTTAGTACGGGGGGCCCATGGGACCCAGTACTTC
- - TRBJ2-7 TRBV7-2 CASTRNSYSYEQYF TGTGCCAGCACCAGGAACTCCTACTCCTACGAGCAGTACTTC
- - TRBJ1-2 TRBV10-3 CAISSDSYGYTF TGTGCCATCAGCTCGGACAGCTATGGCTACACCTTC
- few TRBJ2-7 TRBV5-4 CASSRDRGEQYF TGTGCCAGCAGCCGGGACCGAGGCGAGCAGTACTTC
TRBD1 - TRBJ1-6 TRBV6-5 CASSYGRTGGNSPLHF TGTGCCAGCAGTTACGGGAGGACAGGGGGAAATTCACCCCTCCACTTT
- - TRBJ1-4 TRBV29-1 CSVGGRNEKLFF TGCAGCGTGGGGGGACGGAATGAAAAACTGTTTTTT
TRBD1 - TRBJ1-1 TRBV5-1 CASSSYRGFAEAFF TGCGCCAGCAGCTCGTACAGGGGTTTTGCTGAAGCTTTCTTT
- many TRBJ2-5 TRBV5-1 CASSGGVEETQYF TGCGCCAGCAGCGGCGGGGTGGAAGAGACCCAGTACTTC
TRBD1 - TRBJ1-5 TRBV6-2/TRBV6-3 CASSSGQPNQPQHF TGTGCCAGCAGTTCGGGACAGCCCAATCAGCCCCAGCATTTT
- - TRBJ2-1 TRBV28 CASSRPEPRSYNEQFF TGTGCCAGCAGTCGGCCCGAACCTCGGTCTTACAATGAGCAGTTCTTC
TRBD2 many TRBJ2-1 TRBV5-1 CASDRGLAGNEQFF TGCGCCAGCGACCGGGGACTAGCGGGGAATGAGCAGTTCTTC
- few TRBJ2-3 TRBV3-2 CATLAGISTDTQYF TGTGCCACACTAGCGGGGATTAGCACAGATACGCAGTATTTT
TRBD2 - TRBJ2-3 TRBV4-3 CASSQDRGGSSTDTQYF TGCGCCAGCAGCCAAGATCGGGGGGGGTCTAGCACAGATACGCAGTATTTT
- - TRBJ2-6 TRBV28 CASSLITGTGANVLTF TGTGCCAGCAGTTTAATTACAGGGACTGGGGCCAACGTCCTGACTTTC
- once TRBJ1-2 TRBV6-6 CASTIDRIYGYTF TGTGCCAGCACCATAGACCGGATCTATGGCTACACCTTC
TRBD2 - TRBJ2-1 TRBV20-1 CSARWGQRGAYNEQFF TGCAGTGCTAGGTGGGGCCAGCGGGGGGCCTACAATGAGCAGTTCTTC
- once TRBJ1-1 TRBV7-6 CASSPWASQNTEAFF TGTGCCAGCAGCCCCTGGGCCTCCCAGAACACTGAAGCTTTCTTT
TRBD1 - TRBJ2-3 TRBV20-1 CSASIGTGGTDTQYF TGCAGTGCTAGTATTGGGACAGGGGGCACAGATACGCAGTATTTT
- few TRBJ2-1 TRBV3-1 CASSQGVASEQFF TGTGCCAGCAGCCAAGGTGTTGCGTCTGAGCAGTTCTTC
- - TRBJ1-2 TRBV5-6 CASSYEGYGYTF TGTGCCAGCAGCTATGAGGGCTATGGCTACACCTTC
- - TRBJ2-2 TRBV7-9 CASSGMEFTGELFF TGTGCCAGCAGCGGGATGGAATTCACCGGGGAGCTGTTTTTT
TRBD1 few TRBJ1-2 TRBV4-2 CASSQPDRGGYGYTF TGTGCCAGCAGCCAACCGGACAGGGGAGGCTATGGCTACACCTTC
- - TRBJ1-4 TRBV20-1 CSARNNEKLFF TGCAGTGCTAGGAATAATGAAAAACTGTTTTTT
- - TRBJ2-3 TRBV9 CASSVAVYPTDTQYF TGTGCCAGCAGCGTAGCGGTGTATCCCACAGATACGCAGTATTTT
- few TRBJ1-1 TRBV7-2 CASSFYTEAFF TGTGCCAGCAGCTTTTACACTGAAGCTTTCTTT
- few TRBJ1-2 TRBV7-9 CASSLVSYGYTF TGTGCCAGCAGCTTAGTAAGCTATGGCTACACCTTC
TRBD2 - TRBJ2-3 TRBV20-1 CSARGGEGSTDTQYF TGCAGTGCTAGGGGTGGGGAGGGGAGCACAGATACGCAGTATTTT
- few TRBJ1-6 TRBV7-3 CASSLTAGLSPLHF TGTGCCAGCAGCTTAACCGCAGGGCTTTCACCCCTCCACTTT
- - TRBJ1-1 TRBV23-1 CASSQSVGPQAAFF TGCGCCAGCAGTCAATCAGTGGGACCTCAGGCAGCTTTCTTT
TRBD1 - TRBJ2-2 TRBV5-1 CASSLADRGVPGELFF TGCGCCAGCAGCTTGGCGGACAGGGGAGTTCCCGGGGAGCTGTTTTTT
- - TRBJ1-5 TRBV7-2 CASRSMGDQPQHF TGTGCCAGCAGATCGATGGGGGACCAGCCCCAGCATTTT
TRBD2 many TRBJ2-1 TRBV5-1 CASSRITSGGAGEQFF TGCGCCAGCAGCCGGATTACTAGCGGGGGGGCTGGTGAGCAGTTCTTC
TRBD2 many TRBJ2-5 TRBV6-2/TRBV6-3 CASRRFSGSQETQYF TGTGCCAGCAGACGATTTAGCGGGAGCCAAGAGACCCAGTACTTC
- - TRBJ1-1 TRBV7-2 CASKGWNTEAFF TGTGCCAGCAAGGGGTGGAACACTGAAGCTTTCTTT
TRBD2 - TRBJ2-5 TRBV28 CASSPMGLAGQETQYF TGTGCCAGCAGCCCAATGGGACTAGCGGGGCAAGAGACCCAGTACTTC
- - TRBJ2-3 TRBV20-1 CAPAGGTTDTQYF TGCGCACCGGCGGGCGGGACCACAGATACGCAGTATTTT
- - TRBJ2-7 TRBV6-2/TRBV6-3 CASLTGRGPGWEQYF TGTGCCAGCCTTACAGGGCGGGGACCTGGTTGGGAGCAGTACTTC
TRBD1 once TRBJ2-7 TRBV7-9 CASSLPTGYYEQYF TGTGCCAGCAGCCTACCGACAGGGTACTACGAGCAGTACTTC
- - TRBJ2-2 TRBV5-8 CASSLPPGGGTGELFF TGTGCCAGCAGCTTGCCCCCGGGGGGCGGGACCGGGGAGCTGTTTTTT